This T cell receptor beta chain was identified in a study of CD8+ T cells in alopecia areata (dated by TCRdb to the late 2010s). Study-wide context: The treated patients took part in an open-label pilot trial in which moderate-to-severe alopecia areata was treated with oral tofacitinib at 5 to 10 mg twice daily. Tofacitinib was administered for 6 to 18 months, and 6 months of follow-up off drug were then conducted to assess delayed response and recurrence. In treated patients, disease severity was measured using the SALT score, which gives the percentage of scalp surface area affected. High-throughput TCRbeta sequencing was used to examine T cell clonal expansion in alopecia areata in both the C3H/HeJ mouse model and human patients. On the human side, TCRbeta sequencing was run on scalp tissue and on sorted CD4+ and CD8+ peripheral blood T cells from healthy controls and from alopecia areata patients with either patchy or totalis/universalis disease. Biopsies were taken from tofacitinib-treated patients at baseline and again at 4 and 24 weeks into treatment, and several of those patients also had a later scalp biopsy. Clonality in the scalp was compared among normal scalp (n=4), patchy alopecia areata scalp (n=8), and alopecia totalis/universalis scalp (n=8). RNA was extracted with the PAXgene miRNA kit for fixed scalp, the miRNeasy kit for PBMCs, and the RNeasy kit for mouse skin. TCRbeta CDR3 regions were amplified by immunoSEQ multiplex PCR using 35 Vbeta forward and 13 Jbeta reverse primers. Study-wide findings and limitations: Shared TCR sequences between patients were less evident than in mice, which may be partly attributable to HLA diversity in the patient population. The treated cohort was small, with a single nonresponder, so links between baseline CD8+ expansion and response need larger studies. Compared with normal scalp, lesional scalp, particularly in alopecia totalis/universalis, had higher clonality and more expanded CD8+ clones, which suggests antigenic drive. Tofacitinib significantly lowered scalp clonality and the number of expanded CD8+ clones among the top 100 scalp clones. Many expanded lesional clones were found to persist in scalp and blood during tofacitinib treatment, and relapse after treatment cessation may be partly explained by this persistence. Scalp TCR repertoire analysis is complicated because resident alphabeta T cells in normal human skin are also sequenced, whereas mouse skin is dominated by gammadelta T cells.

This sample's treatment or condition label indicates: oral pan-JAK inhibitor, 5-10 mg twice daily. Lesional scalp punch biopsies and peripheral blood were collected from alopecia areata patients. After PBMCs were isolated by density centrifugation and stained for CD3, CD4 and CD8, a FACSAria was used to sort CD4+ and CD8+ T cells. Library creation used the immunoSEQ multiplex PCR assay. To provide template for TCR sequencing, every sample had RNA extracted and reverse transcribed into cDNA. First-strand cDNA was synthesized using SuperScript III with a 2:1 mix of oligo-dT and random hexamers. A synthetic immune receptor repertoire was used to assess amplification bias, and residual bias was removed computationally. The published analysis was carried out like this. Raw reads were preprocessed to remove errors, and CDR3 was defined according to IMGT conventions as the region from the conserved cysteine to phenylalanine. Clonality was calculated as 1 minus Shannon entropy normalized by log2 of the number of productive unique TCRs. CD4 or CD8 identity of scalp clones was inferred by cross-referencing scalp TCRbeta sequences with sorted blood CD4 and CD8 repertoires. The immuneACCESS repertoire file appears here via TCRdb, limited to in-frame rearrangements. These files lack a portion of the clones; in checked studies, under half of the deficit traces to unresolved V genes, and the cause of the others is not known. The D gene and trimming were derived from the DNA, and the V and J assignments and clone size from that table. Present in this sample are about 87,000 clones, around three quarters of which were seen just once. The ten largest clones add up to around 16% of the sample.

Comment on this clone: Its binding antigen is unknown. Base quality data are lacking; no much larger clone is found one base away.

This receptor was obtained from a human donor with alopecia areata. The sample consisted of CD8+ T cells sorted from blood, taken around week 46, from a patient treated with tofacitinib.

The CDR3 protein is CASSPFKGAEAFF. The nucleotide sequence reads TGTGCCAGCAGCCCCTTCAAGGGGGCAGAAGCTTTCTTT. In this chain, TRBV7-9 is recombined with TRBJ1-1; 7 junctional bases match TRBD1. There are 13 amino acids in the CDR3, from cysteine to phenylalanine inclusive. Only CDR3 DNA remains: 39 bases, in frame from the first base. Trimmed from V: 5 bases; trimmed from J: 8 bases; junction bases lacking a gene match: 8. The germline V gene encodes CDR1 SEHNR and CDR2 FQNEAQ (reference sequence). The reference TRBV7-9 and TRBJ1-1 proteins fill in what lies around the CDR3, so the full variable domain reads DTGVSQNPRHKITKRGQNVTFRCDPISEHNRLYWYRQTLGQGPEFLTYFQNEAQLEKSRLLSDRFSAERPKGSFSTLEIQRTEQGDSAMYLCASSPFKGAEAFFGQGTRLTVV.